This TCR beta chain was recovered during a study of STAT5B mutations in CD4+ large granular lymphocyte leukemia. The overall study: Among healthy donors, a particular HLA allele went with more CDR3 'QG' motifs.

This CDR3 has 15 residues. Trimming pared 4 bases from V and 0 bases from J, leaving 10 bases between. The germline gives CDR1 LNHDA, CDR2 SQIVND (reference sequence). Controls came from buffy coats of healthy blood donors. Notes on the study in general: 8/27 top patient clones versus 2/35 control clones were TRBV06-family.

Profiling relied on immunoSEQ multiplex PCR, and the TCRdb table lists in-frame clones only, not all of them. The data show just over 40,000 clones, around 84% seen once. About this clone: What it binds is not known.

The sequence derives from a human donor in good health. The V gene is TRBV19, the J gene TRBJ1-5, with D maybe TRBD1 (5 bases). The sequenced sample was CD4+ T cells from blood buffy coats. CDR3 region: CASSTTGPSNQPQHF. DNA of the CDR3: TGTGCCAGTAGTACAACAGGTCCTAGCAATCAGCCCCAGCATTTT. Together with reference TRBV19 and TRBJ1-5, the CDR3 gives the full variable domain: DGGITQSPKYLFRKEGQNVTLSCEQNLNHDAMYWYRQDPGQGLRLIYYSQIVNDFQKGDIAEGYSVSREKKESFPLTVTSAQKNPTAFYLCASSTTGPSNQPQHFGDGTRLSIL.